Below, 5 T cell receptor beta chains from the same sample are listed, as sequenced in a study of PD-1 blockade in classical Hodgkin lymphoma. Time point in this sample: cycle 4 day 1 (C4D1), after 6 weeks of nivolumab. Relapse was seen in all patients after autologous stem cell transplantation, and brentuximab vedotin exposure was variable. Some clones are missing from TCRdb's copy, which holds only in-frame ones; the method was immunoSEQ multiplex PCR. There are 20,000 or so clones in the sample; around 80% occur only once, and more than 5.5% lies in the top ten. This specimen was peripheral blood mononuclear cells (PBMCs), taken before the fourth cycle of nivolumab. Source of these receptors: a human donor with classical Hodgkin lymphoma.

The V call is TRBV6-6, the J call TRBJ1-2, with D uncertain. The CDR3 consists of 13 residues. Germline V gene lookup returns CDR1 MNHNY and CDR2 SVGAGI (reference sequence). Trimming shortened V by 7 bases and J by 1 base, and 10 bases separated the two germline ends. The CDR3 reads CASMQEVNYGYTF. The DNA of the CDR3 is TGTGCCAGCATGCAGGAGGTTAACTATGGCTACACCTTC.

The gene calls are TRBV5-1 and TRBJ1-6; 7 bases are shared with TRBD1. V shed 0 bases, J shed 0 bases, and the junction held 6 bases outside the gene matches. Germline CDR1 and CDR2: SGHRS and YFSETQ. The CDR3 consists of 18 residues. The CDR3 sequence: CASSLVGGTDSYNSPLHF. Written as DNA, the CDR3 is TGCGCCAGCAGCTTGGTAGGGGGGACAGACTCCTATAATTCACCCCTCCACTTT.

The chain has TRBV7-9 and TRBJ2-4; no clear D gene. Germline CDR1 reads SEHNR; CDR2 reads FQNEAQ (reference sequence). The CDR3 length is 15 residues. V lost 0 bases and J lost 0, with 6 bases in between. The CDR3 protein is CASSLAIPAKNIQYF. The CDR3 region has the DNA TGTGCCAGCAGCTTAGCGATCCCAGCCAAAAACATTCAGTACTTC.

The genes are TRBV2 and TRBJ1-5; 8 nucleotides align to TRBD1. Germline CDR1 reads SNHLY; CDR2 reads FYNNEI. The trim removed 6 bases at V and 4 bases at J, leaving 14 bases unmatched. The CDR3 sequence is 17 residues long. CDR3 amino acids: CASSDTLDRAKNQPQHF. The CDR3 bases are TGTGCCAGCAGCGACACCTTGGACAGGGCGAAGAATCAGCCCCAGCATTTT.

By its share, this clone is medium-sized. The CDR3 DNA follows: TGTGCCAGCACACGGTTCGCGAACACCGGGGAGCTGTTTTTT. This encodes CASTRFANTGELFF. V gene TRBV27 combines with J gene TRBJ2-2, with D unresolved. This CDR3 has 14 residues. Per germline, CDR1 MNHEY and CDR2 SMNVEV (reference sequence). The V gene lost 7 bases and the J gene lost 0 bases, with 9 bases spanning the gap.